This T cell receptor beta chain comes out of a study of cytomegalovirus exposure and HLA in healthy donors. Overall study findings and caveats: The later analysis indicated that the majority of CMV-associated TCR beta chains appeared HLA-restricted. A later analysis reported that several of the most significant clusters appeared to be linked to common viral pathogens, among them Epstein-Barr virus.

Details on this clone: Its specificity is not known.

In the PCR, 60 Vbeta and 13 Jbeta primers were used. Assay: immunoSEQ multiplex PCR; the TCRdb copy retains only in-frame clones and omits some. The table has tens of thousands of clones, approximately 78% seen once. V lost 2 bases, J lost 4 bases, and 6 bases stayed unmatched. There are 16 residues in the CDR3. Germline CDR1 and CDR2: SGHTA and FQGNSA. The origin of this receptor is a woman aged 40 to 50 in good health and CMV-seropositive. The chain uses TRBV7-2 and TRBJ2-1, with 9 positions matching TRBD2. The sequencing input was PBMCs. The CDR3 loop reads CASSLLAGGVYNEQFF. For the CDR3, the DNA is TGTGCCAGCAGCTTACTGGCGGGAGGGGTTTACAATGAGCAGTTCTTC.